This record looks at one TCR beta chain sequence and its context. Its binding antigen is unknown. Base quality data are lacking; no much larger clone is found one base away. These data are taken from a study of Ad26.COV2.S vaccination and SARS-CoV-2 variants listed by TCRdb under 2021. About the study as a whole: Vaccine-arm donors came from COV1001, a multicentre, randomized, double-blind, placebo-controlled phase I-IIa trial of Ad26.COV2.S in healthy adults. Ad26.COV2.S was given intramuscularly at 5x10^10 or 1x10^11 viral particles, as a single shot or as two shots 56 days apart. TCRbeta repertoire sequencing was used to assess the specificity and breadth of SARS-CoV-2-reactive T cell receptors after Ad26.COV2.S vaccination. A total of around 32 samples were included in the TCR-sequenced set, comprising about 20 Ad26.COV2.S vaccine recipients, 5 placebo recipients and 8 SARS-CoV-2 convalescent individuals. Trial participants were randomized into five groups of five: low-dose or high-dose Ad26.COV2.S given once or twice, or placebo on both occasions. Investigators remained blinded to trial group allocation during experiments and outcome assessment.

Trimming leaves V shorter by 7 bases and J shorter by 8 bases, with the junction holding 11 bases beyond the gene matches. CDR1 and CDR2 were assigned from the germline V gene (reference sequence) as LNHDA and SQIVND. The CDR3 covers 14 residues, taking in both the cysteine and the phenylalanine. Of the read, only the CDR3 DNA is kept; its 42 bases are in frame from base 1. TCRbeta CDR3 regions were sequenced with the immunoSEQ Assay. After extraction, genomic DNA underwent amplification by bias-controlled multiplex PCR, followed by high-throughput sequencing. The authors processed their data as follows. To quantify the absolute abundance of every unique TCRbeta CDR3 region, sequences were collapsed and filtered. Usable DNA was measured by amplifying reference genes present in all nucleated cells, and TCRbeta template counts were normalized to that usable DNA to estimate T cell fraction. Repertoire TCRs were annotated as SARS-CoV-2-specific by exact matching of V gene, CDR3 amino acid sequence and J gene to a known reactive TCR set. MIRA supplied the reference SARS-CoV-2 TCR set, which was filtered for enrichment in COVID-19-positive ImmuneCODE repertoires so that public or cross-reactive TCRs were removed. Using the MIRA antigens, annotated TCRs were further analysed by specific ORF or by position within an ORF. Breadth was defined as the number of annotated unique rearrangements divided by the total number of unique productive rearrangements, and depth was defined as the summed frequency of the annotated unique rearrangements. Group comparisons of TCR breadth used two-sided Wilcoxon rank-sum tests. Entries here come from immuneACCESS through TCRdb and include only in-frame sequences with V and J called. Some clones fail to appear in such tables; in the studies checked, an unresolved V gene covers under half of the shortfall, and the cause of the remainder is unknown. V, J and clone size derive from that table, while D and trimming were established from the DNA sequence. Here the sample has around 400,000 clones; about 83% occur a single time. The top ten constitute about 7.4% of the sample.

This sample's treatment or condition label indicates: 19 received Ad26.COV2.S at low or high dose, single or two shots; several received placebo; per-sample allocation not given. For vaccine and placebo recipients, the sequenced repertoires came from samples collected on day 63 after the first injection. Between 29 July and 7 August 2020, Cohort 1b enrolled about two dozen adults aged 18-55 years at one site in Boston, USA. Ad26.COV2.S was a replication-incompetent adenovirus type 26 vector expressing a prefusion-stabilized SARS-CoV-2 spike protein from the original Wuhan strain. Points the paper makes about the study in general: Non-spike TCR breadth was comparable between vaccine and placebo recipients, consistent with the vaccine containing only spike. After vaccination, substantial breadth of spike-specific CD8+ and CD4+ T cell responses was reported. According to the authors, total T cell responses may have been underestimated by the TCR breadth and depth analyses. The study lacked the statistical power to compare responses across vaccine doses or regimens. Compared with placebo recipients, Ad26.COV2.S recipients showed higher spike-specific TCR breadth (P = 0.0014).

Recombination linked TRBV19 to TRBJ1-2, and TRBD1 matches 9 of the central bases. The specimen comprised peripheral blood, sampled in a trial of Ad26.COV2.S vaccine versus placebo. The sequence came from a person aged 18-60 years who received the Ad26.COV2.S COVID-19 vaccine or a placebo. The nucleotide sequence reads as follows: TGTGCCAGTATCCCACAGGGGGCTCTGGGAGGCTACACCTTC. Protein translation: CASIPQGALGGYTF. The CDR3, completed at both ends by the reference TRBV19 and TRBJ1-2 genes, gives the full variable domain DGGITQSPKYLFRKEGQNVTLSCEQNLNHDAMYWYRQDPGQGLRLIYYSQIVNDFQKGDIAEGYSVSREKKESFPLTVTSAQKNPTAFYLCASIPQGALGGYTFGSGTRLTVV.